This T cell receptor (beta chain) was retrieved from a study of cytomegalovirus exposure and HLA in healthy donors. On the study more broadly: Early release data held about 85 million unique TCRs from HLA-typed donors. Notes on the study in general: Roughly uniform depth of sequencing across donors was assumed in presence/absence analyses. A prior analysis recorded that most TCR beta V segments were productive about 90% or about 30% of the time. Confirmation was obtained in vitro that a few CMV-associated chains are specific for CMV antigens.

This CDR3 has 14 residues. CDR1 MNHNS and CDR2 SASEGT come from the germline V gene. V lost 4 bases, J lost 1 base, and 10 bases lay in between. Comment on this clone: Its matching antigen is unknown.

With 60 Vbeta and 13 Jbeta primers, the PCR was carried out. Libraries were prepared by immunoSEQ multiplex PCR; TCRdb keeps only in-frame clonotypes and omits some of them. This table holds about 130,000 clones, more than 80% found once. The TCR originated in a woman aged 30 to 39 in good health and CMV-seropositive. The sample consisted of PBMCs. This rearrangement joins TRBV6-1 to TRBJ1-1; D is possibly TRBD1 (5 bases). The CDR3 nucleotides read TGTGCCAGCAGTGTTGGGGGGTGGAACACTGAAGCTTTCTTT. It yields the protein CASSVGGWNTEAFF.